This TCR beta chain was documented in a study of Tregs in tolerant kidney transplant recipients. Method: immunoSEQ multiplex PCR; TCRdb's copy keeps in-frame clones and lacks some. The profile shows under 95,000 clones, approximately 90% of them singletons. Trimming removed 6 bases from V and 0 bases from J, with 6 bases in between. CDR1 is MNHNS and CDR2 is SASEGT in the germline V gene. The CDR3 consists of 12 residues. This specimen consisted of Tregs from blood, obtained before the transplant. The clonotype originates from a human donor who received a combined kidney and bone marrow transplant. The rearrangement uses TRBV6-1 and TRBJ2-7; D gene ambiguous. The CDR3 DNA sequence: TGTGCCAGCAGCCAGAGCTCCTACGAGCAGTACTTC. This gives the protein CASSQSSYEQYF.